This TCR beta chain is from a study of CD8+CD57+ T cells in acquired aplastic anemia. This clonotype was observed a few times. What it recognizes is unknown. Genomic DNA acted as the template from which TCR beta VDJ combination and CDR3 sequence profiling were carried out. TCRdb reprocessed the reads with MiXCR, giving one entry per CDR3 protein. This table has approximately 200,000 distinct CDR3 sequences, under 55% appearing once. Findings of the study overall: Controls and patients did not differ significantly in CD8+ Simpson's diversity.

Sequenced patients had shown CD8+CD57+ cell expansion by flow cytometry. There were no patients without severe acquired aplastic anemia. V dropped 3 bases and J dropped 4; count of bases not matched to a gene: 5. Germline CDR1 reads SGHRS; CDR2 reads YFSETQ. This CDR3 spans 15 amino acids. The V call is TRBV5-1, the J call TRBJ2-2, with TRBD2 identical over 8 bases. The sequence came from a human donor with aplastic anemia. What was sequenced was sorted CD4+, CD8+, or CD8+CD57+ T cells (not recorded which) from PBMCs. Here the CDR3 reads CASSSSGGSTGELFF. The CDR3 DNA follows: TGCGCCAGCAGCTCATCGGGGGGGAGCACCGGGGAGCTGTTTTTT. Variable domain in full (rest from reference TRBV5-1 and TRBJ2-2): KAGVTQTPRYLIKTRGQQVTLSCSPISGHRSVSWYQQTPGQGLQFLFEYFSETQRNKGNFPGRFSGRQFSNSRSEMNVSTLELGDSALYLCASSSSGGSTGELFFGEGSRLTVL.